These 9 T cell receptor beta chains were sequenced from one sample in a study of blood T cell repertoires in COVID-19. The repertoire was sequenced with immunoSEQ multiplex PCR; TCRdb's copy has only in-frame clones and lacks some. The table shows about 120,000 clones, with 70% to 90% occurring only once. The sequenced sample was peripheral blood. Receptors originate from a man aged 25-45 years with acute or convalescent COVID-19.

The chain combines TRBV3-1 (or the pseudogene TRBV3-2) with TRBJ1-4, with 9 bases identical to TRBD1. V lost 4 bases, J lost 5 bases, and 2 bases stayed unmatched. The CDR3 loop spans 14 amino acids. CDR1 and CDR2 from the germline V gene are LGHDT and YNNKEL (reference sequence). The CDR3 DNA reads as TGTGCCAGCAGCCCGGGACAGGGAAATGAAAAACTGTTTTTT. This sequence encodes CASSPGQGNEKLFF.

The chain recombines TRBV27 with TRBJ2-1; 8 positions match TRBD1. CDR1 is MNHEY and CDR2 is SMNVEV in the germline V gene (reference sequence). The J segment lost 3 bases and the V segment lost 9 bases, leaving 7 bases of the junction unmatched. The CDR3 is 14 amino acids. The CDR3 region has the DNA TGTGCCAGTCATAGACAGGGGCTCTACAATGAGCAGTTCTTC. Protein sequence: CASHRQGLYNEQFF.

This sequence joins TRBV9 and TRBJ1-6; D is unresolved. Looked up from germline, CDR1 is SGDLS and CDR2 is YYNGEE. V was cut by 2 bases and J by 5 bases, with 8 bases left in between. The CDR3 has 14 amino acids. CDR3 region: CASSVGSNNSPLHF. In DNA, the CDR3 is TGTGCCAGCAGCGTGGGCTCTAATAATTCACCCCTCCACTTT.

The genes are TRBV7-9 and TRBJ2-5; D is ambiguous. CDR3 length equals 13 residues. With 5 bases removed from V and 3 bases from J, the gap between germline ends came to 10 bases. In germline, CDR1 is SEHNR, CDR2 FQNEAQ (reference sequence). The CDR3 DNA is TGTGCCAGCAGCCCTAGGTACAAAGAGACCCAGTACTTC. The encoded protein is CASSPRYKETQYF.

V gene TRBV11-2 combines with J gene TRBJ2-3; TRBD2 agrees at 8 bases. CDR3 length equals 17 residues. V lost 3 bases, J lost 6 bases, and 14 bases stayed unmatched. The germline gives CDR1 SGHAT, CDR2 FQNNGV. The CDR3 reads CASSFPVGRAIFDTQYF. The CDR3 DNA is TGTGCCAGCAGCTTTCCCGTCGGGAGGGCCATTTTTGATACGCAGTATTTT.

The genes are TRBV19 and TRBJ2-7; D may be TRBD1 (6 bases). The CDR3 runs to 13 residues. CDR1 LNHDA and CDR2 SQIVND come from the germline V gene (reference sequence). The V end was cut by 2 bases, the J end by 5 bases, with 10 bases between. CDR3 sequence: CASSIKQGDEQYV. CDR3 sequence (DNA): TGTGCCAGTAGTATAAAACAGGGTGACGAGCAGTACGTC.

The chain combines TRBV29-1 with TRBJ1-4; D gene unclear. The CDR3 is 13 amino acids. V lost 5 bases and J lost 6, with 13 bases in between. In germline, CDR1 is SQVTM, CDR2 ANQGSEA. CDR3 bases: TGCAGCGTTTCAGGATCGATGGATGAAAAACTGTTTTTT. This codes for CSVSGSMDEKLFF.

This rearrangement joins TRBV11-3 to TRBJ2-2; 7 nucleotides align to TRBD2. Trimming at V came to 5 bases and at J to 6 bases, leaving 6 bases not matched to a gene. CDR1 is SGHNT, CDR2 YENEEA, per germline. The CDR3 spans 14 residues. The CDR3 region has the DNA TGTGCCAGCAGCCAAGCCCGGGGGGCCGGGGAGCTGTTTTTT. This gives the protein CASSQARGAGELFF.

As for this clone: The junction and the germline gene differ at one end; a read error may be behind it. The chain has TRBV9 and TRBJ2-1; 9 nucleotides agree with TRBD2. The CDR3 is 17 residues long. Germline loops: CDR1 SGDLS, CDR2 YYNGEE. In DNA form, the CDR3 reads TGTGCCAGCAGCGTAGAGTTAGGCGGGAGGGCCTATAATGAGCAGTTCTTC. It yields the protein CASSVELGGRAYNEQFF.